The present entry profiles one TCR beta chain with its context. No antigen is known for it. There are no base qualities to consult, and no much larger clone falls within one base. The germline V gene provides CDR1 MDHEN and CDR2 SYDVKM. The V end gives up 6 bases and the J end 1 base, leaving 5 bases in the junction not matched to a gene. The CDR3 goes from the cysteine to the phenylalanine over 15 residues. The kept DNA is CDR3 alone, 45 bases in frame from the first base. The sample belongs to a study of cytomegalovirus exposure and HLA in healthy donors (dated by TCRdb to 2015 to 2018). The study in broad terms: An earlier analysis of 587 of the donors reported 276 Gb of sequence data and 117 million unique TCR beta sequences obtained from some 170 million T cells. Approximately 310 gigabases of sequencing data and tens of millions of unique TCR sequences were included in an early release covering around 650 HLA-typed donors. Among the roughly 430 genotyped donors, about 83% belonged to the genetic ancestry cluster associated with self-reported Caucasian donors. The aim of the study was to test whether cataloging public T cell receptors could identify signatures of past pathogen exposure. The T cell repertoires of 666 subjects were profiled by immunosequencing and related to cytomegalovirus serostatus. In addition to the first cohort of several hundred subjects, a separate validation cohort of around 110 different subjects was used. To predict cytomegalovirus infection status, the study brought together high-throughput TCR immunosequencing, statistical association of individual TCRs with disease status, and machine learning. In a later analysis, previously published TCR beta repertoires from 550 to 750 donors were re-analyzed and high-resolution HLA genotyping was added so that TCR occurrence patterns could be studied. In the later analysis, no new phenotypic data were used to find candidate immune exposures; instead, reliance was placed on TCR beta sequences and their occurrence across donors. In an earlier analysis of roughly 600 of the donors, high-throughput TCR beta sequencing was used to judge whether each TCR beta V gene segment behaved as functional or pseudogenic. Donor age, sex, ethnicity and CMV serostatus were collected together with the repertoire data. In a later genetic analysis, genome-wide SNP genotypes for 398 of the 666 donors were used, and that subset was treated as a discovery cohort. Every discovery cohort repertoire had been produced on one sequencing platform. HLA typing included class I and class II loci at four-digit resolution. Typing coverage differed by locus: A, B, C, DRB1 and DQB1 were typed in roughly 620-630 donors, DQA1 in 500 to 550, DPA1 in around 610, and DPB1 in approximately 450. About 5 DR-DQ haplotypes were handled as single units for association and clustering, since linkage in the cohort was strong. Among almost 400 genotyped donors of the cohort, an average of roughly 240,000 unique TCR beta nucleotide sequences were sequenced per donor, 15% to 20% of them non-productive.

The cohort consisted of 670 or so healthy bone marrow donors. At the time of sampling, every cohort member was nominally healthy, though immune exposures that went unrecorded were likely present. The donor was CMV seropositive and belonged to the group of 250 to 300 seropositive cohort members. Each donor provided a peripheral blood sample, and peripheral blood mononuclear cells were used for TCR beta sequencing. Genomic DNA was extracted from the blood cell samples with the Qiagen DNeasy Blood Extraction Kit. What the authors observed across the whole study: The earlier analysis of fewer than 750 of the donors excluded seventeen rarely observed V segments, including chromosome 9 orphons, because counts were too low. A later analysis reported that several top co-occurrence clusters appeared linked to parvovirus B19, influenza, CMV and Epstein-Barr virus. According to the authors, the approach could potentially be generalized to other disease states and immunological phenotypes. A further reported finding was that TCR beta sequences accurately predicted the HLA-A and HLA-B alleles for most subjects in the first cohort. When HLA alleles, especially DR and DQ, strongly co-occurred, attributing TCR associations to individual alleles was difficult. CMV serostatus was the only immune exposure information available for the cohort. A later analysis associated 17,000 or so TCR beta sequences with specific HLA alleles at a false discovery rate of 0.05. In an earlier analysis of some 500 of the donors, most TCR beta V segments appeared in productive rearrangements about 87% or about 30% of the time, broadly matching IMGT annotations. This cohort had only TCR beta chains sequenced, and the lack of alpha or paired-chain data limited which features could be detected. Because the 87-base-pair reads could not distinguish some IMGT-functional V segments, including TRBV6-2 and TRBV6-3, those segments were excluded. Compared with equally common non-associated chains, HLA-associated TCR beta chains in a later analysis were more clonally expanded and had lower generation probabilities. The sequencing pipeline was judged likely to have produced a cluster of highly shared sequence variants as a technical artifact. A few of the identified cytomegalovirus-associated TCR beta chains were confirmed in vitro to be specific for cytomegalovirus antigens. Roughly uniform sequencing depth across donors was assumed in presence/absence analyses, although this assumption may not hold. In a later genetic analysis, a missense DCLRE1C variant was associated with V-gene and J-gene trimming of TCR beta chains, and the association was replicated in an independent cohort. In a later analysis, most CMV-associated TCR beta chains were found to appear HLA-restricted, with HLA associations seemingly driven largely by CMV exposure. A later genetic analysis reported fewer N-insertions in productive TCRs among donors in an Asian-associated ancestry cluster than the roughly 620-donor mean. HLA typing was unavailable for some donors at each locus, so association tests used only the typed subset. Correlated functional status among segregating V segments might be attributable to linkage disequilibrium, but an unknown experimental factor could not be ruled out. In both the original and validation cohorts, the classifier was reported to diagnose cytomegalovirus status with high specificity and sensitivity. The study listed approximately 150 TCR beta chains as associated with cytomegalovirus. Most TCR sequences were seen in very few donors, while some public TCRs were found in many individuals. According to a later analysis, TCR association rates differed among HLA loci, with DRB1 alleles showing the most associated TCRs and HLA-C alleles showing the fewest.

Receptor amplification or capture employed the immunoSEQ multiplex PCR assay. A mixture of 60 forward primers for TCR Vbeta segments and 13 reverse primers for TCR Jbeta segments was used in the multiplex PCR. A multiplex PCR assay on genomic DNA amplified the CDR3 region of rearranged TCR beta genes. On the Illumina HiSeq System, the amplified TCR beta libraries were sequenced as 87-base-pair reads. In the authors' own workflow: Across the 700 or so repertoires, a later analysis counted 78 million or so unique TCR beta chains, roughly 11 million of which were shared by at least two donors. Raw reads were error-corrected and collapsed into unique sequences with a nearest-neighbor algorithm that merged closely related sequences to remove PCR and sequencing errors. Alignment of CDR3 sequences to IMGT reference sequences was used to assign V, D and J gene segments. For a sequence to be retained, a match of at least six nucleotides to both a V gene segment and a J gene segment was required. Rearrangements were classified as productive when the CDR3 lacked stop codons and remained in frame with V and J, and all other rearrangements were classified as non-productive. CDR3 was defined by IMGT convention, running from the second conserved V-encoded cysteine to the conserved J-encoded phenylalanine. In an earlier analysis of approximately 590 of the donors, sequences lacking an unambiguous match to a single V gene segment were excluded. An earlier analysis of a few hundred of the donors classified V segments as functional when productive rearrangements were above 56.7% and as segregating when the standard deviation between donors was above 5%. A statistical classification framework was built for diagnosing cytomegalovirus status from the catalog of TCR beta chain sequences. A later analysis assigned V and J genes by comparing TCR nucleotide sequences with IMGT/GENE-DB human TR gene sequences. In a later analysis, CDR3 sequences and most-parsimonious VDJ recombination scenarios were assigned using the TCRdist pipeline. In a later analysis, each TCR beta chain was defined by its CDR3 amino acid sequence together with its V-gene family, and reads lacking a unique V-gene family were excluded. To address suspected cross-contamination and a sequencing artifact, a later analysis removed approximately 600 highly shared, low-generation-probability nucleotide sequences. In a later analysis, a clonal expansion index was calculated for each public chain from normalized within-repertoire ranks of inferred template counts. Generation probabilities in a later analysis came from a VDJ recombination model fitted to out-of-frame rearrangements, and those results were checked against IGoR. In a later analysis, TCR-TCR, TCR-HLA and TCR-CMV co-occurrence was scored with hypergeometric tests, and a repertoire-size bias correction was applied to TCR pairs. A later analysis estimated false discovery rates by permuting HLA or CMV assignments 20 times. A later analysis grouped co-occurring TCRs with DBSCAN, adding TCRdist sequence similarity when clustering within HLA-allele-positive subsets. For co-occurrence clustering, repertoires with fewer than 30,000 or more than 120,000 public chains were excluded, along with about five repertoires with anomalous nucleotide sharing. Held by TCRdb, this immuneACCESS table contains in-frame sequences only and omits some clones. Under half of the omission traces to an unresolved V gene where checked; the cause of the rest is unknown. V and J calls plus clone size are reproduced from that table; the DNA served to infer D and trimming. For this sample there are about 190,000 clones; 60% to 80% appear just once. The top ten clonotypes cover 2.5% to 4% of the sample.

The chain links TRBV28 with TRBJ1-5; 8 bases in the middle match TRBD1. The TCR comes from a woman aged 25-40 years in good health and CMV-seropositive. Sequencing was done on a sample of PBMCs. The DNA is TGTGCCAGCAGCCTTACAGGGGGGAGCAATCAGCCCCAGCATTTT. This yields the protein CASSLTGGSNQPQHF. The entire variable domain, with the stretches around the CDR3 drawn from the reference TRBV28 and TRBJ1-5 proteins, is DVKVTQSSRYLVKRTGEKVFLECVQDMDHENMFWYRQDPGLGLRLIYFSYDVKMKEKGDIPEGYSVSREKKERFSLILESASTNQTSMYLCASSLTGGSNQPQHFGDGTRLSIL.